These T cell receptor beta chains were read from a single sample in a study of T-cell reconstitution after alpha-beta-depleted transplantation in children. TCRdb independently ran MiXCR on the PCR reads; one entry per CDR3 protein. Altogether some 600,000 distinct CDR3 sequences are present, about 15% being singletons, with the ten largest covering about 1.1%. The sample was PBMCs from the stem cell graft donor, taken from the stem cell graft. These receptors were obtained from a human donor who donated a stem cell graft to a child with acute myeloid leukemia. CDR3s include the opening cysteine and the closing phenylalanine or tryptophan. D genes are given only for firm matches. Clone size appears in some rows only: once, few, many, or a class for an expanded clone.

many | TRBJ2-7 | TRBV5-5 | - | CASSLLRDARNYEQYF | TGTGCCAGCAGCTTACTCCGGGACGCAAGGAACTACGAGCAGTACTTC
few | TRBJ1-1 | TRBV7-2 | - | CASSPRNMNTEAFF | TGTGCCAGCAGCCCGCGAAATATGAACACTGAAGCTTTCTTT
- | TRBJ2-3 | TRBV7-9 | - | CASFRDPSQDTQYF | TGTGCCAGCTTCCGGGACCCCTCACAAGATACGCAGTATTTT
few | TRBJ2-3 | TRBV20-1 | TRBD2 | CSARGGYAGDTDTQYF | TGCAGTGCTAGAGGAGGTTACGCGGGGGACACAGATACGCAGTATTTT
- | TRBJ1-1 | TRBV7-9 | - | CASNLEGATEAFF | TGTGCCAGCAACTTAGAGGGCGCCACTGAAGCTTTCTTT
few | TRBJ2-1 | TRBV7-9 | - | CASSRRGVDEQFF | TGTGCCAGCAGCAGAAGGGGGGTTGATGAGCAGTTCTTC
few | TRBJ1-5 | TRBV29-1 | - | CSVRSLPGVEGNQPQHF | TGCAGCGTCCGCTCCCTCCCAGGGGTGGAGGGCAATCAGCCCCAGCATTTT
few | TRBJ1-5 | TRBV6-1 | - | CASKRGSEAGQPQHF | TGTGCCAGCAAGAGGGGCTCCGAAGCAGGTCAGCCCCAGCATTTT
once | TRBJ2-4 | TRBV7-8 | - | CASSPGRLAKNIQYF | TGTGCCAGCAGCCCGGGACGGCTAGCCAAAAACATTCAGTACTTC
- | TRBJ1-1 | TRBV20-1 | - | CSASIGRDTEAFF | TGCAGTGCTAGTATAGGACGGGACACTGAAGCTTTCTTT
- | TRBJ1-1 | TRBV7-9 | TRBD1 | CASSSQTGGHTEAFF | TGTGCCAGCAGCTCACAGACAGGGGGGCACACTGAAGCTTTCTTT
- | TRBJ2-7 | TRBV18 | - | CASSPRTGEAPYEQYF | TGTGCCAGCTCACCACGGACGGGGGAGGCCCCTTACGAGCAGTACTTC
many | TRBJ2-7 | TRBV7-2 | - | CASSFSSEQYF | TGTGCCAGCAGCTTCTCTAGCGAGCAGTACTTC
- | TRBJ2-3 | TRBV5-5 | TRBD2 | CASSSVSRGGAKDTQYF | TGTGCCAGCAGCTCCGTAAGCCGCGGGGGGGCAAAAGATACGCAGTATTTT
few | TRBJ2-2 | TRBV6-2/TRBV6-3 | - | CASSVMSNTGELFF | TGTGCCAGCAGTGTAATGTCGAACACCGGGGAGCTGTTTTTT
- | TRBJ2-7 | TRBV5-5 | TRBD2 | CASSLLGLGYEQYF | TGTGCCAGCAGCTTACTAGGACTAGGTTACGAGCAGTACTTC
many | TRBJ1-2 | TRBV10-3 | - | CAISVGRGGGYTF | TGTGCCATCAGTGTTGGCAGGGGAGGTGGCTACACCTTC
few | TRBJ1-2 | TRBV6-2/TRBV6-3 | - | CASSYSGPKGNYGYTF | TGTGCCAGCAGTTACTCGGGACCAAAGGGTAACTATGGCTACACCTTC
- | TRBJ2-2 | TRBV28 | - | CASSRGGSNTGELFF | TGTGCCAGCAGTCGAGGAGGGTCGAACACCGGGGAGCTGTTTTTT
- | TRBJ1-3 | TRBV6-5 | - | CASSYRAAGNTIYF | TGTGCCAGCAGTTACAGGGCCGCTGGAAACACCATATATTTT
many | TRBJ2-5 | TRBV7-3 | TRBD2 | CASSLSVAGGPETQYF | TGTGCCAGCAGCTTAAGCGTAGCGGGGGGGCCCGAGACCCAGTACTTC
few | TRBJ1-6 | TRBV5-1 | - | CASSPLEGGNSPLHF | TGCGCCAGCAGCCCCTTGGAGGGTGGGAATTCACCCCTCCACTTT
few | TRBJ2-3 | TRBV20-1 | TRBD2 | CSAGGVGTDTQYF | TGCAGTGCTGGGGGGGTCGGCACAGATACGCAGTATTTT
- | TRBJ2-1 | TRBV7-2 | TRBD1 | CASGQDTYNEQFF | TGTGCTTCGGGACAGGACACCTACAATGAGCAGTTCTTC
- | TRBJ2-1 | TRBV21-1 | - | CASSKVQESSYNEQFF | TGTGCCAGCAGCAAAGTCCAGGAGAGCTCCTACAATGAGCAGTTCTTC
few | TRBJ2-3 | TRBV7-2 | TRBD2 | CASSLGGAGGGTDTQYF | TGTGCCAGCAGCTTAGGCGGGGCGGGGGGGGGCACAGATACGCAGTATTTT
many | TRBJ1-1 | TRBV7-9 | - | CASSHQGRNTEAFF | TGTGCCAGCAGTCATCAGGGAAGGAACACTGAAGCTTTCTTT
few | TRBJ2-1 | TRBV5-6 | TRBD2 | CASSLVQRGAFF | TGTGCCAGCAGCTTGGTGCAGCGGGGGGCGTTCTTC
few | TRBJ2-1 | TRBV13 | - | CASSPAGPGSYNEQFF | TGTGCCAGCAGCCCAGCCGGGCCGGGGTCCTACAATGAGCAGTTCTTC
- | TRBJ1-5 | TRBV4-3 | TRBD1 | CASSQDRVSRNQPQHF | TGCGCCAGCAGCCAGGACAGGGTATCGCGCAATCAGCCCCAGCATTTT
few | TRBJ2-3 | TRBV24-1 | - | CATSDNPQVLTSTDTQYF | TGTGCCACCAGTGATAATCCACAGGTCCTTACTAGCACAGATACGCAGTATTTT
few | TRBJ1-6 | TRBV4-3 | - | CASSQGDGSPLHF | TGCGCCAGCAGCCAAGGTGACGGTTCACCCCTCCACTTT
many | TRBJ2-2 | TRBV20-1 | TRBD2 | CSASSMTSGGAWAGELFF | TGCAGTGCTAGTTCAATGACTAGCGGGGGGGCCTGGGCCGGGGAGCTGTTTTTT
- | TRBJ1-5 | TRBV20-1 | TRBD1 | CSAYGQGASQPQHF | TGCAGTGCTTACGGACAGGGGGCTAGTCAGCCCCAGCATTTT
- | TRBJ2-1 | TRBV19 | TRBD1 | CASSRDRGQQFF | TGTGCCAGTAGTAGGGACAGGGGTCAACAGTTCTTC
many | TRBJ1-2 | TRBV20-1 | - | CSAREGGSFIYGYTF | TGCAGTGCTAGAGAGGGAGGGAGTTTTATCTATGGCTACACCTTC
many | TRBJ2-2 | TRBV4-2 | TRBD1 | CASSQDGQATGELFF | TGTGCCAGCAGCCAAGATGGACAGGCTACCGGGGAGCTGTTTTTT
few | TRBJ1-5 | TRBV7-2 | TRBD1 | CASSLGSGTASNQPQHF | TGTGCCAGCAGCTTAGGGTCCGGGACAGCTAGCAATCAGCCCCAGCATTTT
- | TRBJ1-4 | TRBV10-3 | - | CAISNNPGSTNEKLFF | TGTGCCATCAGCAATAACCCAGGGTCAACTAATGAAAAACTGTTTTTT
many | TRBJ2-7 | TRBV7-2 | TRBD1 | CASSRRQGIFYEQYF | TGTGCCAGCAGCCGTCGACAGGGAATTTTCTACGAGCAGTACTTC
many | TRBJ2-3 | TRBV20-1 | TRBD1 | CSALSDRVTDTQYF | TGCAGTGCTCTCTCGGACAGGGTTACAGATACGCAGTATTTT
many | TRBJ1-2 | TRBV20-1 | TRBD1 | CSAGDRATNYGYTF | TGCAGTGCTGGGGACAGGGCGACTAACTATGGCTACACCTTC
- | TRBJ1-6 | TRBV12-3/TRBV12-4 | - | CASSSPGKNSPLHF | TGTGCCAGCAGTTCCCCGGGAAAAAATTCACCCCTCCACTTT
- | TRBJ1-6 | TRBV4-3 | - | CASSLKPAGGGYNSPLHF | TGCGCCAGCAGCCTCAAGCCCGCCGGCGGGGGCTATAATTCACCCCTCCACTTT
- | TRBJ2-7 | TRBV14 | - | CASSQGNSYEQYF | TGTGCCAGCAGCCAAGGCAACTCCTACGAGCAGTACTTC
- | TRBJ2-3 | TRBV18 | - | CASSPAAVVDTQYF | TGTGCCAGCTCACCAGCCGCAGTGGTGGATACGCAGTATTTT
many | TRBJ2-3 | TRBV7-3 | - | CASSPRRTDSDTQYF | TGTGCCAGCAGCCCACGAAGGACAGACTCAGATACGCAGTATTTT
few | TRBJ1-4 | TRBV5-1 | TRBD1 | CASSTRTGEKLFF | TGCGCCAGCAGCACGAGGACAGGGGAAAAACTGTTTTTT
few | TRBJ1-5 | TRBV20-1 | - | CSAKLGPAQPQHF | TGCAGTGCTAAGCTGGGGCCCGCGCAGCCCCAGCATTTT
many | TRBJ2-2 | TRBV20-1 | - | CSARGGSRFGNTGELFF | TGCAGTGCTAGAGGGGGTTCTAGGTTCGGGAACACCGGGGAGCTGTTTTTT
many | TRBJ2-1 | TRBV29-1 | - | CSVEGGDYNEQFF | TGCAGCGTGGAGGGAGGAGACTACAATGAGCAGTTCTTC
few | TRBJ2-2 | TRBV6-5 | TRBD1 | CASSLSQGDASTGELFF | TGTGCCAGCAGTTTGTCACAGGGGGACGCCTCCACCGGGGAGCTGTTTTTT
many | TRBJ2-3 | TRBV6-5 | TRBD2 | CASSYSGLAGSTDTQYF | TGTGCCAGCAGTTACTCGGGACTAGCGGGCAGCACAGATACGCAGTATTTT
- | TRBJ1-1 | TRBV25-1 | - | CASSESQGYEVNTEAFF | TGTGCCAGCAGTGAGTCTCAGGGGTATGAGGTGAACACTGAAGCTTTCTTT
few | TRBJ1-2 | TRBV20-1 | TRBD1 | CSATLQGLGDGYTF | TGCAGTGCTACCTTACAGGGGCTTGGAGATGGCTACACCTTC
- | TRBJ1-5 | TRBV5-4 | - | CASSLFGGNQPQHF | TGTGCCAGCAGCTTGTTTGGGGGCAATCAGCCCCAGCATTTT
- | TRBJ1-2 | TRBV7-2 | TRBD1 | CASSRSTGGFGYTF | TGTGCCAGCAGCCGCTCGACAGGGGGCTTTGGCTACACCTTC